This TCR beta chain was found in a study of T cells expressing NK-cell markers. At the level of the study: Beta-chain profiling covered CD3+CD56+NKG2C+, CD3+CD56+NKG2C- and CD3+CD56-NKG2C+ sorted subsets.

Production of TCR beta cDNA relied on 5'RACE template switching with UMIs. TCRdb re-called the 5' RACE reads, yielding one record per CDR3 amino acid sequence without DNA. The data show 90,000 to 130,000 distinct CDR3 sequences, and the top ten clones hold around a sixth. Regarding this clonotype: The antigen remains unidentified.

The CDR3 contains 14 residues. Germline V lookup: CDR1 MDHEN, CDR2 SYDVKM. Study-wide results and limits: In four donors, dominant clonotypes made up about 25-65% of CD3+CD56-NKG2C+ cells. CD8+ T cells in more than five donors included dominant NKG2C+ clonotypes at 1.0-7.0%.

The TCR originated in a woman aged 18-70 years in good health. The genes are TRBV28 and TRBJ1-6; the D call from TCRdb, TRBD1, cannot be confirmed without DNA. The specimen sequenced was blood T cells: a sorted CD56 or NKG2C T cell subset, CD4+ or CD8+ T cells, or bulk PBMC T cells (not recorded which). CDR3: CASRGTEYNSPLHF. Filled out from reference TRBV28 and TRBJ1-6, the complete variable domain reads DVKVTQSSRYLVKRTGEKVFLECVQDMDHENMFWYRQDPGLGLRLIYFSYDVKMKEKGDIPEGYSVSREKKERFSLILESASTNQTSMYLCASRGTEYNSPLHFGNGTRLTVT.